A single sample is the source of the 5 T cell receptor beta chains below, sequenced in a study of shared clonotypes between healthy human individuals. Sequenced by immunoSEQ multiplex PCR; TCRdb stores in-frame clones only, minus some. The data show some 2,000,000 clones, roughly 94% seen once. The sample taken for sequencing was naive CD4+ T cells sorted from blood. Described subset: CD45RA+ positively selected. Receptor source: a man between 18 and 35 years old in good health.

The chain carries TRBV6-1 and TRBJ2-1, with D possibly being TRBD1 or TRBD2 (5 bases each). The V and J ends lost 1 base and 13 bases respectively, with 11 bases between them. CDR1 is MNHNS and CDR2 is SASEGT in the germline V gene. This CDR3 is 12 amino acids long. The CDR3 bases are TGTGCCAGCAGTGAAGACCGGGACCGTCAGTTCTTC. As protein: CASSEDRDRQFF.

This rearrangement joins TRBV19 to TRBJ1-5; TRBD1 matches at 9 bases. CDR1 is LNHDA, CDR2 SQIVND, per germline (reference sequence). CDR3 length: 16 amino acids. Germline trimming cut 6 bases from V and 5 bases from J; bases unmatched to any gene: 11. CDR3 sequence reads: CASRILGTGWDQPQHF. CDR3 sequence (DNA): TGTGCCAGTAGGATATTGGGGACAGGGTGGGATCAGCCCCAGCATTTT.

A single count supports this clone. The genes are TRBV11-2 and TRBJ2-1, with 10 bases fitting TRBD2. The germline CDR1 and CDR2 sequences are SGHAT and FQNNGV. CDR3 length equals 12 residues. V gave up 10 bases and J gave up 8 bases; unmatched junction bases: 5. The CDR3 is CATEREGHEQFF. In DNA, the CDR3 is TGTGCCACCGAGCGGGAGGGCCATGAGCAGTTCTTC.

With respect to this clone: A read error may produce the germline difference seen at one junction end. The chain carries TRBV5-4 and TRBJ2-7; D unresolved. The CDR3 is 12 residues long. Germline V CDR1 and CDR2: SGHNT, YYREEE (reference sequence). The CDR3 here is CASSLVGQSGNF. The CDR3 nucleotides are TGTGCCAGCAGCTTGGTCGGGCAGAGTGGGAACTTC.

This chain connects TRBV9 to TRBJ2-5, with 11 bases identical to TRBD1. CDR1 and CDR2 from the germline V gene are SGDLS and YYNGEE. The CDR3 length is 14 residues. J gave up 3 bases and V 4 bases, and 2 bases lay outside the gene matches. CDR3 sequence (DNA): TGTGCCAGCAGCCGGGACAGGGGGAAAGAGACCCAGTACTTC. It specifies CASSRDRGKETQYF. Supplemented by reference TRBV9 and TRBJ2-5, the full variable domain reads DSGVTQTPKHLITATGQRVTLRCSPRSGDLSVYWYQQSLDQGLQFLIQYYNGEERAKGNILERFSAQQFPDLHSELNLSSLELGDSALYFCASSRDRGKETQYFGPGTRLLVL.